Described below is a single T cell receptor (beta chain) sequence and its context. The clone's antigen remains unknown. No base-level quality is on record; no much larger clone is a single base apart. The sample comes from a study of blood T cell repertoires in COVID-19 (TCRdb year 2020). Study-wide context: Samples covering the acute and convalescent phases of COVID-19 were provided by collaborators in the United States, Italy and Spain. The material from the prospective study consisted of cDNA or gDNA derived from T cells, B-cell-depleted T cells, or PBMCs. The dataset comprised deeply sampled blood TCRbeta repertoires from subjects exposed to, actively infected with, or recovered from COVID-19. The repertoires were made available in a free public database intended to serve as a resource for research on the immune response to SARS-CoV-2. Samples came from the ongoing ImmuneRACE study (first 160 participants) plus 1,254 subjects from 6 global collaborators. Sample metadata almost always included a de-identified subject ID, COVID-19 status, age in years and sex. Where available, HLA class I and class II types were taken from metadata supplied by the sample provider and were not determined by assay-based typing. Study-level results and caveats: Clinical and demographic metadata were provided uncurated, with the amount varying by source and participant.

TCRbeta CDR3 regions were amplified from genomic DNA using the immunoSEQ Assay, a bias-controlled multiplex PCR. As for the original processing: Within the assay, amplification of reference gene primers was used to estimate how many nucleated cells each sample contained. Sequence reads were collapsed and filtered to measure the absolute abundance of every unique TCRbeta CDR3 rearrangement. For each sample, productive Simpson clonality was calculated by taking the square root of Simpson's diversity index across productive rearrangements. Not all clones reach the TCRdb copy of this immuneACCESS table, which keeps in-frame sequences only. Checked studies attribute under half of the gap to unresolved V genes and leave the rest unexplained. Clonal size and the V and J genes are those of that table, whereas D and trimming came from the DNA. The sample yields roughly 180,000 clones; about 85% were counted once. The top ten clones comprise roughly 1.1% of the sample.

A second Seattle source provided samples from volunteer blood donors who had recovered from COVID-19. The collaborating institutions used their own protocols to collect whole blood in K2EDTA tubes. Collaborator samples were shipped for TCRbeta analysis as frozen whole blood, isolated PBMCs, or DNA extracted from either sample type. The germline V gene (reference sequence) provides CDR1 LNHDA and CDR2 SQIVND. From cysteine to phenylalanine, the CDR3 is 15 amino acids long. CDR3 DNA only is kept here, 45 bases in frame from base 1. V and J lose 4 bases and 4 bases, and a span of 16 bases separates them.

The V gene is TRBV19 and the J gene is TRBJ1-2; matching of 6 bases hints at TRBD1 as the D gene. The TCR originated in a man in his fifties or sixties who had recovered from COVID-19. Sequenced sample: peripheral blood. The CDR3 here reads CASSTRTAFPYGYTF. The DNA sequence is TGTGCCAGTAGTACACGGACAGCCTTCCCCTATGGCTACACCTTC.